This is a list of T cell receptor beta chains from one sample in a study of beta chain features in type 1 diabetes. Clones were sequenced by immunoSEQ multiplex PCR, and TCRdb holds only the in-frame ones, with some missing. Counted here are 40,000 to 65,000 clones, 55% to 70% occurring once; the ten biggest clones make up 0.29%. Input material: stem cell memory CD4+ T cells from blood. These receptors were obtained from a young woman with type 1 diabetes. Both conserved end residues are part of each CDR3. Each record gives: D gene, V gene, J gene, clone size, CDR3 protein, CDR3 DNA. The D gene is left open where the match is weak. Some rows have no size entry. The others give once, few or many, or a class for an expanded clone.

TRBD2	TRBV29-1	TRBJ2-1	NA	CSVEDPARGRGGAYNEQFF	TGCAGCGTTGAAGATCCTGCGCGCGGGAGAGGCGGGGCCTACAATGAGCAGTTCTTC
TRBD2	TRBV7-2	TRBJ2-2	NA	CASSLVAGGTNTGELFF	TGTGCCAGCAGCTTAGTGGCGGGAGGTACCAACACCGGGGAGCTGTTTTTT
NA	TRBV9	TRBJ2-7	once	CASSPHILRYEQYF	TGTGCCAGCAGCCCCCACATACTACGCTACGAGCAGTACTTC
TRBD1	TRBV5-1	TRBJ2-2	few	CASNPGQGSGELFF	TGCGCCAGCAATCCGGGACAGGGATCCGGGGAGCTGTTTTTT
TRBD1	TRBV27	TRBJ1-2	few	CASSRRQGNYGYTF	TGTGCCAGCAGCCGAAGACAGGGGAACTATGGCTACACCTTC
TRBD1	TRBV15	TRBJ2-7	few	CATSRETGQTYEQYF	TGTGCCACCAGCAGAGAAACGGGACAGACCTACGAGCAGTACTTC
NA	TRBV5-4	TRBJ2-5	NA	CASSLGQRETQYF	TGTGCCAGCAGCTTGGGACAGCGAGAGACCCAGTACTTC
NA	TRBV7-8	TRBJ2-1	NA	CASSLGWQDNEQFF	TGTGCCAGCAGCTTAGGGTGGCAAGACAATGAGCAGTTCTTC
TRBD2	TRBV18	TRBJ2-3	NA	CASSPARRAGGSDTQYF	TGTGCCAGCTCACCGGCGAGGAGAGCGGGAGGGTCAGATACGCAGTATTTT
NA	TRBV2	TRBJ1-1	NA	CASRPAGVNTEAFF	TGTGCCAGCAGGCCCGCGGGTGTGAACACTGAAGCTTTCTTT
NA	TRBV6-1	TRBJ1-5	once	CASSVHRDPTNQPQHF	TGTGCCAGCAGTGTCCACCGGGATCCAACGAATCAGCCCCAGCATTTT
TRBD2	TRBV5-8	TRBJ2-5	NA	CASSSGTSRRETQYF	TGTGCCAGCAGCTCTGGGACTAGCAGACGAGAGACCCAGTACTTC
TRBD1	TRBV6-5	TRBJ2-5	NA	CASSYETGQETQYF	TGTGCCAGCAGTTACGAGACAGGGCAAGAGACCCAGTACTTC
NA	TRBV5-1	TRBJ2-5	NA	CASSESSVQETQYF	TGCGCCAGCAGCGAGAGTAGCGTCCAAGAGACCCAGTACTTC
TRBD2	TRBV7-2	TRBJ2-5	few	CASSPEAGAPETQYF	TGTGCCAGCAGCCCCGAAGCGGGAGCCCCAGAGACCCAGTACTTC
TRBD2	TRBV2	TRBJ2-7	few	CASIPSLAGAMNEQYF	TGTGCCAGCATCCCCTCTTTAGCGGGAGCGATGAACGAGCAGTACTTC
NA	TRBV15	TRBJ2-7	NA	CATSRVRGSLNYEQYF	TGTGCCACCAGCAGAGTTAGGGGAAGTTTGAACTACGAGCAGTACTTC
NA	TRBV5-1	TRBJ1-2	once	CASSLDWGEDGYTF	TGCGCCAGCAGCTTGGATTGGGGAGAGGATGGCTACACCTTC
NA	TRBV30	TRBJ1-1	NA	CAWSVAVNTEAFF	TGTGCCTGGAGTGTAGCCGTGAACACTGAAGCTTTCTTT
NA	TRBV5-8	TRBJ1-2	NA	CASSAGPHNYGYTF	TGTGCCAGCAGCGCGGGTCCCCATAACTATGGCTACACCTTC
NA	TRBV7-9	TRBJ2-7	NA	CASSLYVGAYEQYF	TGTGCCAGCAGCTTATATGTCGGAGCCTACGAGCAGTACTTC
TRBD2	TRBV4-1	TRBJ2-1	few	CASSQVSGRGDEQFF	TGCGCCAGCAGCCAAGTAAGCGGGAGAGGGGATGAGCAGTTCTTC
NA	TRBV19	TRBJ2-3	NA	CASSAGDEGTDTQYF	TGTGCCAGTAGCGCAGGGGACGAGGGCACAGATACGCAGTATTTT
TRBD1	TRBV19	TRBJ2-1	NA	CASTGTGEGTYNEQFF	TGTGCCAGCACTGGGACAGGGGAGGGGACCTACAATGAGCAGTTCTTC
TRBD2	TRBV4-2	TRBJ2-7	NA	CASSQVTSGSYEQYF	TGTGCCAGCAGCCAAGTGACTAGCGGGAGTTACGAGCAGTACTTC
NA	TRBV7-9	TRBJ2-5	NA	CASSFWSGRETQYF	TGTGCCAGCAGCTTTTGGTCAGGTCGGGAGACCCAGTACTTC
TRBD1	TRBV9	TRBJ2-7	few	CASSVGIEGQGYEQYF	TGTGCCAGCAGCGTAGGGATTGAGGGACAGGGGTACGAGCAGTACTTC
TRBD2	TRBV2	TRBJ2-3	NA	CASTGTSGRITDTQYF	TGTGCCAGCACCGGGACTAGCGGGAGAATAACAGATACGCAGTATTTT
NA	TRBV18	TRBJ1-1	few	CASSPQNTGTQGTEAFF	TGTGCCAGCTCACCACAAAATACCGGGACACAAGGCACTGAAGCTTTCTTT
NA	TRBV20-1	TRBJ1-1	NA	CSGESNTEAFF	TGCAGTGGGGAGAGTAACACTGAAGCTTTCTTT
TRBD2	TRBV5-4	TRBJ2-3	NA	CASSLAGLAGADTQYF	TGTGCCAGCAGCTTGGCTGGACTAGCGGGAGCAGATACGCAGTATTTT
NA	TRBV15	TRBJ2-7	few	CATSRDGGYEQYF	TGTGCCACCAGCAGAGATGGAGGCTACGAGCAGTACTTC
TRBD1	TRBV6-5	TRBJ2-7	NA	CASSYKVQGPSYEQYF	TGTGCCAGCAGTTACAAAGTACAGGGGCCCTCCTACGAGCAGTACTTC
TRBD1	TRBV4-1	TRBJ1-2	once	CASSQGRAQGARGYTF	TGCGCCAGCAGCCAAGGACGGGCACAGGGGGCGAGAGGCTACACCTTC
NA	TRBV7-9	TRBJ1-4	NA	CASSVDSTNEKLFF	TGTGCCAGCAGCGTCGACAGTACTAATGAAAAACTGTTTTTT
NA	TRBV23-1	TRBJ1-5	NA	CASSYGGNQPQHF	TGCGCCAGCAGTTACGGGGGCAATCAGCCCCAGCATTTT
TRBD2	TRBV19	TRBJ2-1	NA	CASSTNGLAGGNEQFF	TGTGCCAGTAGTACAAACGGACTAGCGGGAGGTAATGAGCAGTTCTTC
NA	TRBV5-6	TRBJ2-7	NA	CASSLYGQNYAQYF	TGTGCCAGCAGCTTGTATGGACAGAACTACGCGCAGTACTTC
TRBD2	TRBV5-1	TRBJ2-7	NA	CASSPGAGGYVYEQYF	TGCGCCAGCAGCCCGGGAGCGGGAGGGTATGTATACGAGCAGTACTTC
TRBD1	TRBV19	TRBJ2-1	NA	CATGQGDYNEQFF	TGTGCCACCGGACAGGGGGACTACAATGAGCAGTTCTTC
NA	TRBV7-2	TRBJ2-2	NA	CASSSRGRSTGELFF	TGTGCCAGCAGCTCAAGGGGCAGATCCACCGGGGAGCTGTTTTTT
TRBD2	TRBV19	TRBJ2-1	NA	CASAGGRYNEQFF	TGTGCCAGCGCGGGAGGGCGGTACAATGAGCAGTTCTTC
NA	TRBV4-1	TRBJ2-1	NA	CASSQVPTVRDFSYNEQFF	TGCGCCAGCAGCCAAGTCCCGACAGTCCGGGACTTCTCCTACAATGAGCAGTTCTTC
NA	TRBV6-5	TRBJ1-2	NA	CASTPDGVAGYTF	TGTGCCAGCACCCCGGACGGGGTGGCGGGCTACACCTTC
TRBD2	TRBV28	TRBJ2-1	few	CASRPNLAGGPWDEQFF	TGTGCCAGCAGGCCCAACTTAGCGGGAGGGCCCTGGGATGAGCAGTTCTTC
NA	TRBV27	TRBJ1-2	once	CASSSGLNLYGYTF	TGTGCCAGCAGTTCCGGACTGAACCTCTATGGCTACACCTTC
TRBD1	TRBV29-1	TRBJ2-6	NA	CSAGQGDSGANVLTF	TGCAGCGCTGGACAGGGGGACTCTGGGGCCAACGTCCTGACTTTC
NA	TRBV5-6	TRBJ2-7	NA	CASSRNHYWTTSYEQYF	TGTGCCAGCAGCCGAAACCATTATTGGACAACGTCCTACGAGCAGTACTTC
NA	TRBV18	TRBJ1-5	once	CASSPPGTSNQPQHF	TGTGCCAGCTCACCACCGGGGACAAGCAATCAGCCCCAGCATTTT
NA	TRBV4-1	TRBJ1-3	NA	CASSQDSQGVGNTIYF	TGCGCCAGCAGCCAAGATAGTCAGGGTGTAGGAAACACCATATATTTT
NA	TRBV29-1	TRBJ1-5	NA	CSAGYSNQPQHF	TGCTCGGCGGGATATAGCAATCAGCCCCAGCATTTT
NA	TRBV7-3	TRBJ2-1	NA	CASSATPGSYNEQFF	TGTGCCAGCAGCGCCACTCCGGGGAGCTACAATGAGCAGTTCTTC
TRBD1	TRBV28	TRBJ1-5	NA	CASSNPDRGRQPQHF	TGTGCCAGCAGCAACCCGGACAGGGGCCGGCAGCCCCAGCATTTT
NA	TRBV9	TRBJ2-2	NA	CASSEVPGHGAGELFF	TGTGCCAGCAGCGAGGTTCCGGGACATGGCGCCGGGGAGCTGTTTTTT
NA	TRBV7-2	TRBJ2-4	few	CASSLGGRAYIQYF	TGTGCCAGCAGCTTAGGTGGCAGGGCCTACATTCAGTACTTC
NA	TRBV5-6	TRBJ2-5	NA	CASSLDRVQETQYF	TGTGCCAGCAGCCTGGACCGAGTACAAGAGACCCAGTACTTC